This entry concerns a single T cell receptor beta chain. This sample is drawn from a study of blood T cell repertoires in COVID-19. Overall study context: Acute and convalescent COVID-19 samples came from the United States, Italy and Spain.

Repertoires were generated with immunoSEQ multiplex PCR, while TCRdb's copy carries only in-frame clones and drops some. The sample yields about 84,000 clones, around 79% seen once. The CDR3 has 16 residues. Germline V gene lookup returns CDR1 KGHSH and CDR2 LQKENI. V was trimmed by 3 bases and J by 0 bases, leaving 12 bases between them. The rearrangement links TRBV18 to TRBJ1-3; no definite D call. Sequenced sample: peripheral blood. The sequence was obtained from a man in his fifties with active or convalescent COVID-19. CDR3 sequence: CASSPVPESSGNTIYF. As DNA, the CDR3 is TGTGCCAGCTCACCGGTTCCGGAGAGCTCTGGAAACACCATATATTTT.